This T cell receptor beta chain derives from a study of CD8+CD57+ T cells in acquired aplastic anemia. In its sample, this clonotype ranks as medium-sized. Both TCR beta VDJ combination and CDR3 sequence profiling were carried out. Genomic DNA was the template for this profiling. TCRdb called the reads again in MiXCR, with one record for every CDR3 protein. In the table there are over 150,000 distinct CDR3 sequences, about 50% of which are singletons. This CDR3 region has 15 residues. V lost 6 bases, J lost 7 bases, and 8 bases stayed unmatched. From germline, CDR1 is KGHDR and CDR2 SFDVKD. Those patients picked for sequencing had displayed CD8+CD57+ cell expansion on flow cytometry.

Sequenced sample: sorted CD4+, CD8+, or CD8+CD57+ T cells (not recorded which) from PBMCs. J is TRBJ1-2 and V is TRBV24-1; 12 bases are a match to TRBD1. This TCR was recovered from a human donor with aplastic anemia. CDR3 protein: CATSITGQGACGYTF. The CDR3 bases are TGTGCCACCAGTATCACGGGACAGGGGGCTTGTGGCTACACCTTC.